Below are 23 T cell receptor beta chains sequenced from a single sample in a study of blood T cell repertoires in COVID-19. The assay was immunoSEQ multiplex PCR, and TCRdb's table has in-frame clones only and misses some. The sample consists of 140,000 to 150,000 clones, about 83% of them appearing once. Sequencing was done on a sample of PBMCs or T cells enriched from blood (not recorded which). Every receptor here comes from a woman in her 50s with acute COVID-19.

The CDR3 DNA follows: TGTGCCAGCAGGCCGACAGGCTGGCGAGAGACCCAGTACTTC. As protein: CASRPTGWRETQYF. V usage is TRBV6-5 and J usage is TRBJ2-5; maybe TRBD1 (6 bases). Trimming stripped 6 bases from V and 4 bases from J, with 15 bases between. CDR1 MNHEY and CDR2 SVGAGI come from the germline V gene. The CDR3 contains 14 residues.

A few counts support this clone. V gene TRBV4-2 combines with J gene TRBJ1-3, with 7 nucleotides matching TRBD1. V lost 1 base, J lost 4 bases, and 7 bases stayed unmatched. The CDR3 runs to 16 residues. The germline V gene encodes CDR1 LGHNA and CDR2 YNFKEQ. The CDR3 region has the DNA TGTGCCAGCAGCCAAGTGGGGGGACAGCAAGGAAACACCATATATTTT. This sequence encodes CASSQVGGQQGNTIYF.

V and J are TRBV7-2 and TRBJ2-1, with TRBD2 matching 16 bases. This CDR3 is built from 18 residues. From germline, CDR1 is SGHTA and CDR2 FQGNSA. With V trimmed by 0 bases and J by 9 bases, 8 bases remained unmatched. CDR3 region: CASSLAVVGLAGGFEQFF. CDR3 coding DNA: TGTGCCAGCAGCTTAGCCGTTGTGGGACTAGCGGGAGGGTTTGAGCAGTTCTTC.

V usage is TRBV19 and J usage is TRBJ1-2, with D tentatively TRBD1 (5 bases). Germline V CDR1 and CDR2: LNHDA, SQIVND (reference sequence). This CDR3 is 14 amino acids long. V was pared by 0 bases and J by 8 bases, with 13 bases between. The CDR3 loop reads CASSIEGARYGYTF. The CDR3 bases are TGTGCCAGTAGTATAGAAGGGGCGCGGTACGGCTACACCTTC.

The chain carries TRBV5-1 and TRBJ2-1; 8 bases line up with TRBD1. Per germline, CDR1 SGHRS and CDR2 YFSETQ. The CDR3 has 15 amino acids. V lost 4 bases to trimming and J lost 2 bases; unmatched junction nucleotides: 5. The CDR3 here is CASSRGQATYNEQFF. CDR3 DNA: TGCGCCAGCAGCAGGGGACAGGCCACCTACAATGAGCAGTTCTTC.

V gene TRBV14 combines with J gene TRBJ1-3; D not resolved. This CDR3 region has 14 residues. Germline CDR1 SGHDN, CDR2 FVKESK. With 4 bases removed from V and 1 base from J, the gap between germline ends came to 8 bases. The CDR3 DNA is TGTGCCAGCAGCCCCCAGGTATCTGGAAACACCATATATTTT. This codes for CASSPQVSGNTIYF.

The chain combines TRBV27 with TRBJ2-3; 8 bases agree with TRBD2. With V trimmed by 3 bases and J by 3 bases, 11 bases remained unmatched. Looked up from germline, CDR1 is MNHEY and CDR2 is SMNVEV (reference sequence). CDR3 length: 17 residues. CDR3 sequence: CASSLKVGGRSTDTQYF. The CDR3 DNA reads TGTGCCAGCAGTTTGAAGGTTGGCGGGAGGTCGACAGATACGCAGTATTTT.

The J gene is TRBJ2-5, the V gene TRBV20-1; maybe TRBD2 (5 bases). The CDR3 runs to 12 residues. Trimming left V 3 bases short and J 4 bases short, with 9 bases between. Germline assignment: CDR1 DFQATT and CDR2 SNEGSKA (reference sequence). The CDR3 DNA reads as TGCAGTGCTAGTCGTGAGGGAGAGACCCAGTACTTC. As protein: CSASREGETQYF.

The sample holds one count of this clone. The chain couples TRBV10-3 to TRBJ2-5; the D is unclear. V dropped 8 bases and J dropped 3 bases, with 7 bases sitting between them. The CDR3 spans 11 residues. Germline CDR1 is ENHRY and CDR2 is SYGVKD. The DNA of the CDR3 is TGTGCCATCGGTGGCGAAGAGACCCAGTACTTC. This codes for CAIGGEETQYF.

This clone was recorded once. This chain joins TRBV19 and TRBJ2-1, with 7 bases that match TRBD2. The CDR3 consists of 15 residues. Germline V CDR1 and CDR2: LNHDA, SQIVND (reference sequence). The V gene end was trimmed by 3 bases and the J gene end by 8 bases; junction bases not matched to a gene: 10. The CDR3 loop is CASSIRAGEKYEQFF. Here the CDR3 DNA reads TGTGCCAGTAGTATCAGGGCGGGAGAGAAGTATGAGCAGTTCTTC.

This rearrangement joins TRBV7-8 to TRBJ1-1; TRBD1 is a possible D gene (6 bases). From germline, CDR1 is SGHVS and CDR2 FQNEAQ. The CDR3 has 13 residues. V lost 5 bases and J lost 1, with 8 bases in between. DNA of the CDR3: TGTGCCAGCAGCACACAGGGGAACACTGAAGCTTTCTTT. It translates to CASSTQGNTEAFF.

The chain recombines TRBV7-3 with TRBJ2-3, with D perhaps matching TRBD1 (5 bases). CDR3 length: 15 residues. V shed 5 bases and J shed 5 bases, with 17 bases lying between them. Per the germline V gene, CDR1 is SGHTA and CDR2 is FQGTGA. The CDR3 sequence is CASSIVFGAGDTQYF. Here the CDR3 DNA reads TGTGCCAGCAGCATAGTATTTGGGGCTGGAGATACGCAGTATTTT.

The rearrangement joins TRBV10-2 to TRBJ2-2, with 7 nucleotides matching TRBD2. With V trimmed by 3 bases and J by 6 bases, 16 bases remained unmatched. The CDR3 covers 18 residues. Germline values: CDR1 WSHSY, CDR2 SAAADI. Written as DNA, the CDR3 is TGCGCCAGCAGTGAAAGAACGGGACTACTCTCTCGAGCCGGGGAGCTGTTTTTT. Protein sequence: CASSERTGLLSRAGELFF.

The V call is TRBV19, the J call TRBJ1-2, with TRBD1 matching 8 bases. With V trimmed by 6 bases and J by 0 bases, 6 bases remained unmatched. The CDR3 extends over 15 amino acids. The V gene's germline CDR1 is LNHDA and CDR2 SQIVND (reference sequence). The CDR3 protein is CASRTGQGTNYGYTF. The CDR3 DNA sequence: TGTGCCAGTAGGACCGGACAGGGTACTAACTATGGCTACACCTTC. Looking up the rest from reference TRBV19 and TRBJ1-2 gives the full variable domain: DGGITQSPKYLFRKEGQNVTLSCEQNLNHDAMYWYRQDPGQGLRLIYYSQIVNDFQKGDIAEGYSVSREKKESFPLTVTSAQKNPTAFYLCASRTGQGTNYGYTFGSGTRLTVV.

The CDR3 DNA sequence: TGTGCCAGCAGTAGATTAGATGGGTCACAGGGGGGCGTTGGCTACACCTTC. Its translation is CASSRLDGSQGGVGYTF. The V and J genes are TRBV6-6 and TRBJ1-2; 8 positions agree with TRBD1. V lost 5 bases and J lost 7; bases outside the gene matches: 18. CDR3 length equals 17 residues. Germline values: CDR1 MNHNY, CDR2 SVGAGI (reference sequence).

The chain couples TRBV7-6 to TRBJ2-1, with a tentative D call TRBD1 (6 bases). The length of the CDR3 is 14 residues. V was trimmed by 3 bases and J by 6 bases, leaving 12 bases between them. Germline CDR1 SGHVS, CDR2 FNYEAQ. The CDR3 is CASSFRGNFNEQFF. In DNA form, the CDR3 reads TGTGCCAGCAGCTTTAGGGGGAACTTCAATGAGCAGTTCTTC.

V and J are TRBV6-5 and TRBJ2-7; 11 nucleotides line up with TRBD1. This CDR3 comprises 16 residues. Trimming cost V 0 bases and J 5 bases; bases outside gene matches: 6. Germline values: CDR1 MNHEY, CDR2 SVGAGI. The CDR3: CASSYSTPGQGDEQYF. The CDR3 nucleotides read TGTGCCAGCAGTTACTCTACCCCGGGACAGGGGGACGAGCAGTACTTC.

The V and J genes are TRBV11-3 and TRBJ1-1; 11 positions agree with TRBD1. The ends lost 5 bases at V and 6 bases at J; junction bases unmatched: 5. Germline V gene data show CDR1 as SGHNT and CDR2 as YENEEA. The length of the CDR3 is 14 residues. The CDR3 spells CASSRDRGIPEAFF. The CDR3 DNA follows: TGTGCCAGCAGCCGGGACAGGGGGATCCCTGAAGCTTTCTTT.

This sequence joins TRBV5-1 and TRBJ2-1, with 11 bases matching TRBD2. Germline loops: CDR1 SGHRS, CDR2 YFSETQ. CDR3 length equals 15 residues. The junction had 3 bases not matched to a gene; V was cut back by 0 bases and J by 7 bases. CDR3 amino acids: CASSLGTSGLNEQFF. The CDR3 nucleotides are TGCGCCAGCAGCTTGGGGACTAGCGGGTTAAATGAGCAGTTCTTC.

The V gene is TRBV2, the J gene TRBJ1-4, with unresolved D. This CDR3 has 14 residues. V was shortened by 3 bases and J by 6 bases, with 11 bases between the two germline ends. CDR1 and CDR2 (germline): SNHLY, FYNNEI. CDR3 sequence: CASSDRSGDEKLFF. CDR3 bases: TGTGCCAGCAGTGACAGGTCTGGTGATGAAAAACTGTTTTTT.

This clone occurred a few times. The gene calls are TRBV19 and TRBJ2-5, with 13 bases identical to TRBD2. Germline values: CDR1 LNHDA, CDR2 SQIVND (reference sequence). CDR3 size: 17 residues. The J segment lost 2 bases and the V segment lost 1 base, leaving 4 bases of the junction unmatched. CDR3 amino acids: CASSIGGTSGAQETQYF. CDR3 bases: TGTGCCAGTAGTATAGGGGGGACTAGCGGGGCACAAGAGACCCAGTACTTC.

The chain carries TRBV19 and TRBJ1-4, with D possibly matching TRBD1 (6 bases). The germline V gene has CDR1 LNHDA and CDR2 SQIVND (reference sequence). The germline V and J ends were trimmed by 3 bases and 4 bases, with 15 bases remaining between them. The CDR3 extends over 16 amino acids. The CDR3 DNA follows: TGTGCCAGTAGTATCGGGGGGGCGCGTAATAATGAAAAACTGTTTTTT. As protein: CASSIGGARNNEKLFF.

The chain links TRBV5-8 to TRBJ2-1, with 9 positions matching TRBD2. CDR1 and CDR2 (germline): SGHTS, YDEGEE. The CDR3 covers 15 residues. V lost 4 bases, J lost 9 bases, and 11 bases stayed unmatched. The CDR3 nucleotides read TGTGCCAGCAGCCCGCTTAGCGGGAGAATGAGTGAGCAGTTCTTC. This gives the protein CASSPLSGRMSEQFF.